This T cell receptor (beta chain) was documented in a study of PD-1 blockade in classical Hodgkin lymphoma. This CDR3 is built from 11 residues. V was cut by 4 bases and J by 6 bases, with 6 bases left in between. Germline CDR1 is SNHLY and CDR2 is FYNNEI. As concerns this clone: Its specificity is not known.

Every patient was affected by relapse after autologous stem cell transplantation, while exposure to brentuximab vedotin was not uniform. The authors purified CD4+ T cells from thawed PBMCs by magnetic negative selection. Points from the study as a whole: Those achieving complete response showed baseline diversity like newly diagnosed patients. Before treatment, TCR diversity in newly diagnosed patients was reportedly lower than in healthy donors. No one has yet defined what causes the repertoire differences, which may be disease activity or prior therapy. By C4D1, CD4+ diversity increased significantly, especially in complete responders.

The protocol was immunoSEQ multiplex PCR, while the TCRdb copy is restricted to in-frame clones and leaves out a portion. The table records approximately 25,000 clones, 80% to 85% of them present only once. Sequenced material: CD4+ T cells from blood, taken at baseline. This TCR was recovered from a human donor with classical Hodgkin lymphoma. The J gene is TRBJ1-2, the V gene TRBV2, with D maybe TRBD1 (6 bases). The CDR3: CASSAGDGYTF. CDR3 sequence (DNA): TGTGCCAGCAGTGCAGGGGATGGCTACACCTTC.